The 26 T cell receptor beta chains below were found in one sample sequenced in a study of blood T cell repertoires in COVID-19. TCRdb's table, derived via immunoSEQ multiplex PCR, lists solely in-frame clones and lacks some. The repertoire holds under 250,000 clones, 88% seen once, with around 3.6% in the top ten. Sequencing was carried out using PBMCs or T cells enriched from blood (not recorded which). All receptors come from a woman aged 30 to 39 who had been exposed to COVID-19.

This clone was detected once. The chain uses TRBV12-5 and TRBJ1-1; 9 nucleotides line up with TRBD1. The germline V gene has CDR1 LGHNT and CDR2 FRNRAP. Trimming took 5 bases from V and 6 from J; bases not matched to a gene: 4. The CDR3 consists of 13 residues. The CDR3 reads CASGPGTGPEAFF. DNA of the CDR3: TGTGCTAGTGGTCCCGGGACAGGGCCTGAAGCTTTCTTT.

This rearrangement joins TRBV19 to TRBJ2-3; weak D call: TRBD2 (5 bases). Trimming stripped 6 bases from V and 5 bases from J, with 15 bases between. The CDR3 is 14 residues long. The germline V gene encodes CDR1 LNHDA and CDR2 SQIVND (reference sequence). CDR3 sequence: CASSQARAGDTQYF. The CDR3 DNA reads TGTGCCAGTAGCCAAGCTAGGGCGGGAGATACGCAGTATTTT.

This chain uses TRBV7-8 with TRBJ2-3; 9 bases fit TRBD2. The CDR3 is 16 amino acids. The J segment lost 3 bases and the V segment lost 5 bases, leaving 9 bases of the junction unmatched. Looked up from germline, CDR1 is SGHVS and CDR2 is FQNEAQ. The CDR3, as DNA: TGTGCCAGCAGCCGCCTTAGCGGGAGCGGGACAGATACGCAGTATTTT. It is translated as CASSRLSGSGTDTQYF. The full variable domain, its missing parts supplied by reference TRBV7-8 and TRBJ2-3, is GAGVSQSPRYKVAKRGQDVALRCDPISGHVSLFWYQQALGQGPEFLTYFQNEAQLDKSGLPSDRFFAERPEGSVSTLKIQRTQQEDSAVYLCASSRLSGSGTDTQYFGPGTRLTVL.

This chain joins TRBV27 and TRBJ1-1; no reliable D call. V was shortened by 2 bases and J by 1 base, with 11 bases between the two germline ends. The CDR3 covers 15 residues. Germline CDR1 MNHEY, CDR2 SMNVEV (reference sequence). CDR3 sequence reads: CASSLISGANTEAFF. For the CDR3, the DNA is TGTGCCAGCAGTTTAATATCTGGAGCGAACACTGAAGCTTTCTTT.

The V gene is TRBV12-5, the J gene TRBJ1-2, with a possible D match to TRBD1 (6 bases). CDR1 is LGHNT, CDR2 FRNRAP, per germline. The CDR3 is 13 amino acids. V was cut by 6 bases and J by 10 bases, with 18 bases left in between. This chain's CDR3 is CASGPVQGGDYTF. CDR3 DNA: TGTGCTAGTGGGCCCGTACAGGGTGGAGACTACACCTTC.

This chain joins TRBV7-9 and TRBJ2-2; D is possibly TRBD2 (5 bases). The CDR3 length is 15 residues. Trimming removed 5 bases at V and 4 bases at J, with 14 bases between. Germline loops: CDR1 SEHNR, CDR2 FQNEAQ (reference sequence). CDR3 amino acids: CASSDLTRGTGELFF. Here the CDR3 DNA reads TGTGCCAGCAGCGACTTGACCCGGGGCACCGGGGAGCTGTTTTTT.

The genes are TRBV30 and TRBJ2-7, with D perhaps TRBD1 (6 bases). The V end lost 6 bases, the J end lost 2 bases, and 14 bases lay between the germline ends. CDR1 is GTSNPN, CDR2 SVGIG, per germline (reference sequence). This CDR3 has 13 amino acids. CDR3 protein: CACRDILTYEQYF. For the CDR3, the DNA is TGTGCCTGTCGGGACATCCTTACCTACGAGCAGTACTTC.

The chain employs TRBV7-9 and TRBJ2-1; 8 positions agree with TRBD2. The CDR3 runs to 16 residues. Germline V gives CDR1 SEHNR, CDR2 FQNEAQ (reference sequence). Trimming took 5 bases from V and 8 from J; bases not matched to a gene: 14. CDR3 in DNA: TGTGCCAGCAGCCCACTGAATATAGCGGGAAGAGATGAGCAGTTCTTC. It codes for CASSPLNIAGRDEQFF. Combining the CDR3 with reference TRBV7-9 and TRBJ2-1 gives the whole variable domain DTGVSQNPRHKITKRGQNVTFRCDPISEHNRLYWYRQTLGQGPEFLTYFQNEAQLEKSRLLSDRFSAERPKGSFSTLEIQRTEQGDSAMYLCASSPLNIAGRDEQFFGPGTRLTVL.

CDR3 DNA: TGCGCCAGCAGCTTCCTGACTAGCGGGGGAGGCGAGCAGTACTTC. Translated, it gives CASSFLTSGGGEQYF. The V call is TRBV5-1, the J call TRBJ2-7; TRBD2 aligns across 12 bases. The V and J ends lost 2 bases and 6 bases, in that order; junction bases with no gene match: 6. CDR3 length equals 15 residues. Germline V gives CDR1 SGHRS, CDR2 YFSETQ.

The chain couples TRBV9 to TRBJ2-1; TRBD2 agrees at 9 bases. Germline CDR1 and CDR2: SGDLS and YYNGEE. Trimming at V came to 2 bases and at J to 10 bases, leaving 16 bases not matched to a gene. This CDR3 spans 17 amino acids. The CDR3: CASSVSTDGLASFEQFF. CDR3 DNA sequence: TGTGCCAGCAGCGTCTCAACGGACGGACTAGCGTCTTTCGAGCAGTTCTTC. The variable domain in full, with the rest retrieved from reference TRBV9 and TRBJ2-1, is DSGVTQTPKHLITATGQRVTLRCSPRSGDLSVYWYQQSLDQGLQFLIQYYNGEERAKGNILERFSAQQFPDLHSELNLSSLELGDSALYFCASSVSTDGLASFEQFFGPGTRLTVL.

V usage is TRBV5-1 and J usage is TRBJ1-1; D unclear. Trimming shortened V by 3 bases and J by 1 base, and 13 bases separated the two germline ends. CDR3 size: 15 residues. The germline V gene has CDR1 SGHRS and CDR2 YFSETQ. CDR3: CASSSKDGKNTEAFF. In DNA form, the CDR3 reads TGCGCCAGCAGCTCGAAGGACGGGAAGAACACTGAAGCTTTCTTT.

The gene calls are TRBV2 and TRBJ2-3; 7 bases are a match to TRBD1. CDR1 SNHLY and CDR2 FYNNEI come from the germline V gene. The CDR3 is 18 amino acids. J lost 0 bases, V lost 4 bases, and 13 bases had no gene match. The CDR3 DNA is TGTGCCAGCAGTGTTCAATTGTCGGGACAGTCTAGCACAGATACGCAGTATTTT. Translating it yields CASSVQLSGQSSTDTQYF.

The rearrangement links TRBV19 to TRBJ1-5; D is possibly TRBD1 (5 bases). This CDR3 is 14 amino acids long. V gave up 6 bases and J gave up 7 bases, with 16 bases separating them. Per germline, CDR1 LNHDA and CDR2 SQIVND (reference sequence). DNA for the CDR3: TGTGCCAGTAGCGAAGGAGGGGCACGGCAGCCCCAGCATTTT. Protein product: CASSEGGARQPQHF.

This chain uses TRBV7-9 with TRBJ2-1; 11 bases align to TRBD2. The CDR3 has 14 amino acids. Germline V gene sequence: CDR1 SEHNR, CDR2 FQNEAQ (reference sequence). The junction had 4 bases not matched to a gene; V was cut back by 6 bases and J by 6 bases. The CDR3 DNA is TGTGCCAGCAGTCCCGGGACTAGCGGCAATGAGCAGTTCTTC. Its translation: CASSPGTSGNEQFF.

The rearrangement uses TRBV3-1 (or the pseudogene TRBV3-2) and TRBJ2-1; TRBD1 aligns across 9 bases. V lost 3 bases and J lost 2; bases outside the gene matches: 8. This CDR3 contains 17 residues. Germline V gives CDR1 LGHDT, CDR2 YNNKEL (reference sequence). The CDR3 coding sequence is TGTGCCAGCAGCCAGGGTTTGGGACAGGGCACCTACAATGAGCAGTTCTTC. As protein: CASSQGLGQGTYNEQFF.

Only one count was recorded for this clone. The J gene is TRBJ2-1, the V gene TRBV11-2, with 9 bases identical to TRBD2. This CDR3 contains 17 residues. In germline, CDR1 is SGHAT, CDR2 FQNNGV. The J segment lost 6 bases and the V segment lost 0 bases, leaving 9 bases of the junction unmatched. The CDR3: CASSLDVASGVSNEQFF. The CDR3 nucleotides read TGTGCCAGCAGCTTAGATGTGGCTAGCGGGGTTAGCAATGAGCAGTTCTTC.

This CDR3 is CASSLLQGVGTEAFF. The CDR3 coding sequence is TGTGCCAGCAGCTTACTACAGGGCGTTGGCACTGAAGCTTTCTTT. The chain uses TRBV5-6 and TRBJ1-1, with D tentatively TRBD1 (6 bases). Germline CDR1 and CDR2: SGHDT and YYEEEE. Trimming removed 2 bases at V and 4 bases at J, with 15 bases between. CDR3 length: 15 amino acids.

V and J are TRBV9 and TRBJ2-2, with 11 positions matching TRBD1. Germline assignment: CDR1 SGDLS and CDR2 YYNGEE. J was trimmed by 4 bases and V by 5 bases; bases with no gene match: 4. This CDR3 region has 15 residues. For the CDR3, the DNA is TGTGCCAGCAGAGGGACAGGGGGGAGCACCGGGGAGCTGTTTTTT. Protein sequence: CASRGTGGSTGELFF.

V and J are TRBV6-5 and TRBJ2-1; 9 bases are shared with TRBD2. The CDR3 contains 15 residues. CDR1 and CDR2 from the germline V gene are MNHEY and SVGAGI. V lost 10 bases to trimming and J lost 2 bases; unmatched junction nucleotides: 9. DNA of the CDR3: TGTGCCATCGCCATAGCGGGAGTCCCCTACAATGAGCAGTTCTTC. Protein product: CAIAIAGVPYNEQFF.

This clone was seen just once. This chain connects TRBV19 to TRBJ2-7, with 7 bases matching TRBD2. The germline V gene has CDR1 LNHDA and CDR2 SQIVND (reference sequence). The CDR3 is 14 amino acids. J gave up 0 bases and V 6 bases, and 5 bases lay outside the gene matches. The CDR3 here is CASSASGVSYEQYF. CDR3 bases: TGTGCCAGTAGCGCCAGCGGGGTCTCCTACGAGCAGTACTTC. Drawing the rest from reference TRBV19 and TRBJ2-7, the complete variable domain is DGGITQSPKYLFRKEGQNVTLSCEQNLNHDAMYWYRQDPGQGLRLIYYSQIVNDFQKGDIAEGYSVSREKKESFPLTVTSAQKNPTAFYLCASSASGVSYEQYFGPGTRLTVT.

The genes are TRBV16 and TRBJ2-3; no definite D call. This CDR3 has 14 amino acids. The germline V and J ends were trimmed by 0 bases and 5 bases, with 9 bases remaining between them. CDR1 and CDR2 (germline): KGHSY, FQNENV. The CDR3 reads CASSQSANRDTQYF. CDR3 in DNA: TGTGCCAGCAGCCAATCCGCGAACAGAGATACGCAGTATTTT.

The rearrangement joins TRBV9 to TRBJ2-5; 11 nucleotides match TRBD2. The CDR3 covers 15 residues. The V gene end was trimmed by 3 bases and the J gene end by 5 bases; junction bases not matched to a gene: 6. The germline V gene encodes CDR1 SGDLS and CDR2 YYNGEE. CDR3 sequence (DNA): TGTGCCAGCAGCGGTTTAGCGGGAGGGCCGGAGACCCAGTACTTC. Its translation is CASSGLAGGPETQYF. The entire variable domain, with the rest obtained from reference TRBV9 and TRBJ2-5, is as follows: DSGVTQTPKHLITATGQRVTLRCSPRSGDLSVYWYQQSLDQGLQFLIQYYNGEERAKGNILERFSAQQFPDLHSELNLSSLELGDSALYFCASSGLAGGPETQYFGPGTRLLVL.

As DNA, the CDR3 is TGTGCCAGCAGCTTTAGCCCGCGGTCACCCCTCCACTTT. This translates into CASSFSPRSPLHF. V is TRBV14 and J is TRBJ1-6; no definite D call. V was cut by 5 bases and J by 10 bases, with 12 bases left in between. The length of the CDR3 is 13 residues. Germline V gene sequence: CDR1 SGHDN, CDR2 FVKESK.

This chain joins TRBV4-1 and TRBJ2-5, with 9 positions matching TRBD2. Germline values: CDR1 MGHRA, CDR2 YSYEKL. Trimming took 4 bases from V and 5 from J; bases not matched to a gene: 5. CDR3 length equals 14 residues. Here the CDR3 reads CASSLAGVGETQYF. The CDR3 nucleotides read TGCGCCAGCAGCCTAGCGGGAGTTGGGGAGACCCAGTACTTC.

This sequence joins TRBV7-3 and TRBJ2-7, with no clear D. The V end was cut by 2 bases, the J end by 6 bases, with 11 bases between. From germline, CDR1 is SGHTA and CDR2 FQGTGA. This CDR3 contains 13 residues. This chain's CDR3 is CASSLEVGGEQYF. CDR3 DNA sequence: TGTGCCAGCAGCTTAGAGGTCGGCGGCGAGCAGTACTTC.

The chain combines TRBV20-1 with TRBJ2-1, with D possibly TRBD1 on 5 matching bases. CDR1 is DFQATT, CDR2 SNEGSKA, per germline (reference sequence). The CDR3 is 11 amino acids. Trimming took 8 bases from V and 5 from J, leaving 10 bases between them. The CDR3 DNA reads as TGCAGTTTCGAAGGGGACAATGAGCAGTTCTTC. Residues: CSFEGDNEQFF.